Following are 27 T cell receptor beta chains from one sample sequenced in a study of blood T cells in healthy people across ages. A sample-barcoded 5' primer and a J-beta primer mix were used in a second PCR of roughly 7 to 11 cycles. One entry per CDR3 protein, called by TCRdb with MiXCR from the 5' RACE reads. The sample holds about 1.4 million distinct CDR3 sequences, roughly 60% seen once. Sequenced material: blood. The receptor set was obtained from a man aged 18 to 30 in good health.

This clonotype has only a few counts. V gene TRBV12-3 or TRBV12-4 combines with J gene TRBJ2-5, with a possible D match to TRBD1 (6 bases). The CDR3 has 11 amino acids. Trimming took 6 bases from V and 9 from J, leaving 11 bases between them. The CDR3 reads CASRTQGAQYF. The CDR3 region has the DNA TGTGCCAGCAGGACACAGGGTGCCCAGTACTTC.

The chain couples TRBV19 to TRBJ2-1, with 7 positions matching TRBD2. Germline CDR1 is LNHDA and CDR2 is SQIVND (reference sequence). This CDR3 is built from 16 residues. The V segment lost 7 bases and the J segment 6 bases; nucleotides outside the gene matches: 15. The CDR3 region is CASNDLSGAGVNEQFF. CDR3 sequence (DNA): TGTGCCAGTAACGACCTCTCAGGCGCGGGAGTCAATGAGCAGTTCTTC. Variable domain in full (rest from reference TRBV19 and TRBJ2-1): DGGITQSPKYLFRKEGQNVTLSCEQNLNHDAMYWYRQDPGQGLRLIYYSQIVNDFQKGDIAEGYSVSREKKESFPLTVTSAQKNPTAFYLCASNDLSGAGVNEQFFGPGTRLTVL.

The rearrangement links TRBV12-3 or TRBV12-4 to TRBJ1-6; 11 bases fit TRBD1. J gave up 7 bases and V 7 bases, and 9 bases lay outside the gene matches. CDR3 size: 16 residues. In DNA, the CDR3 is TGTGCCAGCACCCGGGGGGACAGGGGGTGGAATTCACCCCTCCACTTT. The encoded protein is CASTRGDRGWNSPLHF.

There are a few counts of this clonotype. This chain joins TRBV13 and TRBJ2-4; 9 nucleotides match TRBD1. The CDR3 has 13 residues. CDR1 is PRHDT, CDR2 FYEKMQ, per germline (reference sequence). The V and J ends lost 3 bases and 13 bases, in that order; junction bases with no gene match: 7. The CDR3 DNA sequence: TGTGCCAGCAGCTTGGAGGGACAGGGAGAGCAGTACTTC. It is translated as CASSLEGQGEQYF.

This clonotype was recorded once. The chain uses TRBV4-1 and TRBJ1-1; D not certain. Trimming shortened V by 0 bases and J by 3 bases, and 11 bases separated the two germline ends. This CDR3 is built from 15 residues. Looked up from germline, CDR1 is MGHRA and CDR2 is YSYEKL. CDR3 protein: CASSQDPDMDTEAFF. The CDR3 DNA follows: TGCGCCAGCAGCCAAGATCCGGATATGGACACTGAAGCTTTCTTT.

This rearrangement joins TRBV6-2 or TRBV6-3 to TRBJ1-1, with D unclear. CDR3 length equals 15 residues. Trimming shortened V by 6 bases and J by 1 base, and 15 bases separated the two germline ends. The germline V gene has CDR1 MNHEY and CDR2 SVGEGT. CDR3 sequence: CASSGPGPENTEAFF. CDR3 DNA sequence: TGTGCCAGCAGCGGGCCGGGCCCCGAGAACACTGAAGCTTTCTTT.

The chain links TRBV30 to TRBJ1-2, with D perhaps TRBD1 (5 bases). V lost 0 bases and J 3 bases, leaving 14 bases between the germline ends. The CDR3 is 15 residues long. CDR1 is GTSNPN and CDR2 is SVGIG in the germline V gene (reference sequence). The CDR3 is CAWSVRGRVHYGYTF. The CDR3 bases are TGTGCCTGGAGTGTACGGGGCAGGGTTCACTATGGCTACACCTTC.

The J gene is TRBJ2-3, the V gene TRBV29-1, with D possibly being TRBD2 (6 bases). V gave up 7 bases and J gave up 3 bases, with 20 bases separating them. Per the germline V gene, CDR1 is SQVTM and CDR2 is ANQGSEA. The CDR3 runs to 15 residues. The CDR3 is CSGHSGTIRTDTQYF. The CDR3 DNA reads TGCAGCGGTCATAGCGGCACTATCCGTACAGATACGCAGTATTTT.

This clonotype was seen just once. The chain employs TRBV18 and TRBJ2-5; TRBD1 matches at 9 bases. The closer fit of TRBJ2-7 to the DNA end suggests the J call may be wrong. Germline V gives CDR1 KGHSH, CDR2 LQKENI. The CDR3 covers 14 residues. The CDR3 coding sequence is TGTGCCAGCTCACAAAACAGGGGGCTGTACGAGCAGTACTTC. Its translation is CASSQNRGLYEQYF.

On this clonotype itself: It may be a read error: a sequence one base away is much more abundant. J is TRBJ2-7 and V is TRBV20-1, with TRBD2 matching 10 bases. V shed 0 bases, J shed 7 bases, and the junction held 12 bases outside the gene matches. CDR1 is DFQATT, CDR2 SNEGSKA, per germline (reference sequence). The CDR3 length is 16 residues. The CDR3 reads CSARDKAGGLYTEQYF. The CDR3 DNA reads as TGCAGTGCTAGAGATAAAGCGGGAGGGCTTTACACTGAGCAGTACTTC.

The chain combines TRBV2 with TRBJ2-5, with 7 bases fitting TRBD2. The DNA end lines up better with TRBJ2-7; the J call may be wrong. CDR3 length: 12 amino acids. Germline CDR1 reads SNHLY; CDR2 reads FYNNEI. The CDR3 DNA is TGTGCCGGAGGAGCGGGGAGCTACGAGCAGTACTTC. Translation gives CAGGAGSYEQYF.

This chain joins TRBV10-3 and TRBJ2-7; a possible D gene is TRBD1 (6 bases). The V gene lost 3 bases and the J gene lost 3 bases, with 12 bases spanning the gap. This CDR3 has 14 amino acids. Germline V gene sequence: CDR1 ENHRY, CDR2 SYGVKD. CDR3 DNA: TGTGCCATCAGTGAACAGGGATTGGACTACGAGCAGTACTTC. It codes for CAISEQGLDYEQYF.

V usage is TRBV5-5 and J usage is TRBJ1-4, with TRBD1 matching over 7 bases. The CDR3 contains 14 residues. The V and J ends lost 4 bases and 8 bases, in that order; junction bases with no gene match: 8. CDR1 and CDR2 (germline): SGHKS, YYEKEE (reference sequence). The CDR3 loop is CASSPQGFVEKLFF. CDR3 bases: TGTGCCAGCAGCCCACAGGGGTTTGTCGAAAAACTGTTTTTT.

This clonotype was seen a handful of times. CDR3 in amino acids: CASSRLDRAIRAYGYTF. The DNA of the CDR3 is TGTGCCAGCAGCCGACTGGACAGGGCGATCCGAGCGTATGGCTACACCTTC. V usage is TRBV4-2 and J usage is TRBJ1-2, with 8 positions matching TRBD1. CDR3 length equals 17 residues. CDR1 and CDR2 from the germline V gene are LGHNA and YNFKEQ. V trimming: 4 bases; J trimming: 5 bases; junction bases outside the gene matches: 15.

This rearrangement joins TRBV3-1 to TRBJ2-7; perhaps TRBD1 as D (5 bases). This CDR3 contains 17 residues. V gave up 2 bases and J gave up 4 bases, with 21 bases separating them. Germline CDR1 and CDR2: LGHDT and YNNKEL (reference sequence). CDR3: CASSQTSWSPTGYEQYF. For the CDR3, the DNA is TGTGCCAGCAGCCAAACCTCGTGGTCCCCTACAGGTTACGAGCAGTACTTC.

This chain links TRBV7-2 with TRBJ2-1; D ambiguous. CDR1 is SGHTA, CDR2 FQGNSA, per germline. V was clipped by 3 bases and J by 8 bases, with 14 bases between them. The CDR3 is 14 amino acids. CDR3 sequence reads: CASSFRLGRDEQFF. The CDR3 coding sequence is TGTGCCAGCAGCTTCCGTCTGGGTCGGGATGAGCAGTTCTTC.

J is TRBJ2-7 and V is TRBV7-2; tentative D call: TRBD1 (5 bases). Per germline, CDR1 SGHTA and CDR2 FQGNSA. The CDR3 contains 15 residues. The V gene lost 0 bases and the J gene lost 2 bases, with 11 bases spanning the gap. The CDR3 here is CASSLALDSPYEQYF. CDR3 nucleotide sequence: TGTGCCAGCAGCTTAGCGCTCGACAGCCCCTACGAGCAGTACTTC.

This chain connects TRBV27 to TRBJ1-2; 7 bases line up with TRBD1. V dropped 3 bases and J dropped 7; count of bases not matched to a gene: 11. CDR3 size: 15 residues. The V gene's germline CDR1 is MNHEY and CDR2 SMNVEV (reference sequence). The CDR3 is CASSFEGARRSGYTF. Written as DNA, the CDR3 is TGTGCCAGCAGTTTTGAGGGGGCGCGAAGGAGTGGCTACACCTTC.

This clonotype was detected once. The chain employs TRBV20-1 and TRBJ1-1; a possible D gene is TRBD1 (5 bases). CDR1 is DFQATT and CDR2 is SNEGSKA in the germline V gene (reference sequence). The CDR3 consists of 12 residues. Trimming took 3 bases from V and 10 from J, leaving 15 bases between them. CDR3 nucleotide sequence: TGCAGTGCTAGTGAGGGTGGGGCGGGAGCTTTCTTT. Translated, it gives CSASEGGAGAFF.

J is TRBJ2-1 and V is TRBV4-1; 8 bases agree with TRBD2. The V and J ends lost 4 bases and 4 bases, in that order; junction bases with no gene match: 6. Germline CDR1 is MGHRA and CDR2 is YSYEKL. This CDR3 region has 15 residues. The CDR3 DNA reads as TGCGCCAGCAGCCCTCCGCGGGGGGCTTACAATGAGCAGTTCTTC. It yields the protein CASSPPRGAYNEQFF.

This clonotype came up once. V is TRBV5-1 and J is TRBJ2-1, with 8 bases that match TRBD2. The CDR3 consists of 14 residues. Germline lookup yields CDR1 SGHRS and CDR2 YFSETQ. V dropped 0 bases and J dropped 7; count of bases not matched to a gene: 3. The CDR3 coding sequence is TGCGCCAGCAGCTTGGTGCGGGGGGCGAATGAGCAGTTCTTC. This gives the protein CASSLVRGANEQFF.

The rearrangement joins TRBV12-3 or TRBV12-4 to TRBJ2-1; possibly TRBD2 for D (6 bases). This CDR3 is built from 13 residues. V lost 6 bases and J 10 bases, leaving 16 bases between the germline ends. The DNA of the CDR3 is TGTGCCAGCAGCCCTTTAGGCGGGGAAGAGCAGTTCTTC. This sequence encodes CASSPLGGEEQFF.

This sequence joins TRBV6-5 and TRBJ1-4; D not certain. Germline V lookup: CDR1 MNHEY, CDR2 SVGAGI. Trimming removed 10 bases from V and 5 bases from J, with 8 bases in between. The CDR3 covers 11 residues. The CDR3 protein is CATRRNEKLFF. The CDR3 coding sequence is TGTGCCACCCGGCGGAATGAAAAACTGTTTTTT.

The rearrangement uses TRBV29-1 and TRBJ2-1, with TRBD2 identical over 11 bases. This CDR3 region has 15 residues. J gave up 7 bases and V 8 bases, and 13 bases lay outside the gene matches. Germline-derived CDR1 and CDR2 are SQVTM and ANQGSEA. CDR3 in DNA: TGCAGCTCGGAGGGTCCGGGACTAGCGGTGAATGAGCAGTTCTTC. It codes for CSSEGPGLAVNEQFF.

The chain recombines TRBV9 with TRBJ1-2; no definite D call. CDR1 is SGDLS and CDR2 is YYNGEE in the germline V gene. Trimming stripped 3 bases from V and 4 bases from J, with 10 bases between. CDR3 length equals 13 residues. CDR3 residues: CASSERVGYGYTF. CDR3 in DNA: TGTGCCAGCAGCGAACGGGTGGGCTATGGCTACACCTTC.

As regards this clonotype: The junction and the germline gene differ at one end; a read error may be behind it. The chain is built from TRBV20-1 and TRBJ2-1, with D tentatively TRBD2 (6 bases). Germline-derived CDR1 and CDR2 are DFQATT and SNEGSKA (reference sequence). CDR3 size: 16 residues. The CDR3 DNA sequence: TGCAGTGCTAATTGGGGGGTGGCTACCATTAACAATGGGCAGTTCTTC. It yields the protein CSANWGVATINNGQFF.

Only a few counts were recorded for this clonotype. This chain connects TRBV7-2 to TRBJ2-1, with 7 nucleotides matching TRBD2. Trimming at V came to 10 bases and at J to 4 bases, leaving 10 bases not matched to a gene. The CDR3 is 14 residues long. From germline, CDR1 is SGHTA and CDR2 FQGNSA. The DNA for the CDR3 is TGTGCCACTAGCTGGGCGGGGGTTTACAATGAGCAGTTCTTC. This translates into CATSWAGVYNEQFF.